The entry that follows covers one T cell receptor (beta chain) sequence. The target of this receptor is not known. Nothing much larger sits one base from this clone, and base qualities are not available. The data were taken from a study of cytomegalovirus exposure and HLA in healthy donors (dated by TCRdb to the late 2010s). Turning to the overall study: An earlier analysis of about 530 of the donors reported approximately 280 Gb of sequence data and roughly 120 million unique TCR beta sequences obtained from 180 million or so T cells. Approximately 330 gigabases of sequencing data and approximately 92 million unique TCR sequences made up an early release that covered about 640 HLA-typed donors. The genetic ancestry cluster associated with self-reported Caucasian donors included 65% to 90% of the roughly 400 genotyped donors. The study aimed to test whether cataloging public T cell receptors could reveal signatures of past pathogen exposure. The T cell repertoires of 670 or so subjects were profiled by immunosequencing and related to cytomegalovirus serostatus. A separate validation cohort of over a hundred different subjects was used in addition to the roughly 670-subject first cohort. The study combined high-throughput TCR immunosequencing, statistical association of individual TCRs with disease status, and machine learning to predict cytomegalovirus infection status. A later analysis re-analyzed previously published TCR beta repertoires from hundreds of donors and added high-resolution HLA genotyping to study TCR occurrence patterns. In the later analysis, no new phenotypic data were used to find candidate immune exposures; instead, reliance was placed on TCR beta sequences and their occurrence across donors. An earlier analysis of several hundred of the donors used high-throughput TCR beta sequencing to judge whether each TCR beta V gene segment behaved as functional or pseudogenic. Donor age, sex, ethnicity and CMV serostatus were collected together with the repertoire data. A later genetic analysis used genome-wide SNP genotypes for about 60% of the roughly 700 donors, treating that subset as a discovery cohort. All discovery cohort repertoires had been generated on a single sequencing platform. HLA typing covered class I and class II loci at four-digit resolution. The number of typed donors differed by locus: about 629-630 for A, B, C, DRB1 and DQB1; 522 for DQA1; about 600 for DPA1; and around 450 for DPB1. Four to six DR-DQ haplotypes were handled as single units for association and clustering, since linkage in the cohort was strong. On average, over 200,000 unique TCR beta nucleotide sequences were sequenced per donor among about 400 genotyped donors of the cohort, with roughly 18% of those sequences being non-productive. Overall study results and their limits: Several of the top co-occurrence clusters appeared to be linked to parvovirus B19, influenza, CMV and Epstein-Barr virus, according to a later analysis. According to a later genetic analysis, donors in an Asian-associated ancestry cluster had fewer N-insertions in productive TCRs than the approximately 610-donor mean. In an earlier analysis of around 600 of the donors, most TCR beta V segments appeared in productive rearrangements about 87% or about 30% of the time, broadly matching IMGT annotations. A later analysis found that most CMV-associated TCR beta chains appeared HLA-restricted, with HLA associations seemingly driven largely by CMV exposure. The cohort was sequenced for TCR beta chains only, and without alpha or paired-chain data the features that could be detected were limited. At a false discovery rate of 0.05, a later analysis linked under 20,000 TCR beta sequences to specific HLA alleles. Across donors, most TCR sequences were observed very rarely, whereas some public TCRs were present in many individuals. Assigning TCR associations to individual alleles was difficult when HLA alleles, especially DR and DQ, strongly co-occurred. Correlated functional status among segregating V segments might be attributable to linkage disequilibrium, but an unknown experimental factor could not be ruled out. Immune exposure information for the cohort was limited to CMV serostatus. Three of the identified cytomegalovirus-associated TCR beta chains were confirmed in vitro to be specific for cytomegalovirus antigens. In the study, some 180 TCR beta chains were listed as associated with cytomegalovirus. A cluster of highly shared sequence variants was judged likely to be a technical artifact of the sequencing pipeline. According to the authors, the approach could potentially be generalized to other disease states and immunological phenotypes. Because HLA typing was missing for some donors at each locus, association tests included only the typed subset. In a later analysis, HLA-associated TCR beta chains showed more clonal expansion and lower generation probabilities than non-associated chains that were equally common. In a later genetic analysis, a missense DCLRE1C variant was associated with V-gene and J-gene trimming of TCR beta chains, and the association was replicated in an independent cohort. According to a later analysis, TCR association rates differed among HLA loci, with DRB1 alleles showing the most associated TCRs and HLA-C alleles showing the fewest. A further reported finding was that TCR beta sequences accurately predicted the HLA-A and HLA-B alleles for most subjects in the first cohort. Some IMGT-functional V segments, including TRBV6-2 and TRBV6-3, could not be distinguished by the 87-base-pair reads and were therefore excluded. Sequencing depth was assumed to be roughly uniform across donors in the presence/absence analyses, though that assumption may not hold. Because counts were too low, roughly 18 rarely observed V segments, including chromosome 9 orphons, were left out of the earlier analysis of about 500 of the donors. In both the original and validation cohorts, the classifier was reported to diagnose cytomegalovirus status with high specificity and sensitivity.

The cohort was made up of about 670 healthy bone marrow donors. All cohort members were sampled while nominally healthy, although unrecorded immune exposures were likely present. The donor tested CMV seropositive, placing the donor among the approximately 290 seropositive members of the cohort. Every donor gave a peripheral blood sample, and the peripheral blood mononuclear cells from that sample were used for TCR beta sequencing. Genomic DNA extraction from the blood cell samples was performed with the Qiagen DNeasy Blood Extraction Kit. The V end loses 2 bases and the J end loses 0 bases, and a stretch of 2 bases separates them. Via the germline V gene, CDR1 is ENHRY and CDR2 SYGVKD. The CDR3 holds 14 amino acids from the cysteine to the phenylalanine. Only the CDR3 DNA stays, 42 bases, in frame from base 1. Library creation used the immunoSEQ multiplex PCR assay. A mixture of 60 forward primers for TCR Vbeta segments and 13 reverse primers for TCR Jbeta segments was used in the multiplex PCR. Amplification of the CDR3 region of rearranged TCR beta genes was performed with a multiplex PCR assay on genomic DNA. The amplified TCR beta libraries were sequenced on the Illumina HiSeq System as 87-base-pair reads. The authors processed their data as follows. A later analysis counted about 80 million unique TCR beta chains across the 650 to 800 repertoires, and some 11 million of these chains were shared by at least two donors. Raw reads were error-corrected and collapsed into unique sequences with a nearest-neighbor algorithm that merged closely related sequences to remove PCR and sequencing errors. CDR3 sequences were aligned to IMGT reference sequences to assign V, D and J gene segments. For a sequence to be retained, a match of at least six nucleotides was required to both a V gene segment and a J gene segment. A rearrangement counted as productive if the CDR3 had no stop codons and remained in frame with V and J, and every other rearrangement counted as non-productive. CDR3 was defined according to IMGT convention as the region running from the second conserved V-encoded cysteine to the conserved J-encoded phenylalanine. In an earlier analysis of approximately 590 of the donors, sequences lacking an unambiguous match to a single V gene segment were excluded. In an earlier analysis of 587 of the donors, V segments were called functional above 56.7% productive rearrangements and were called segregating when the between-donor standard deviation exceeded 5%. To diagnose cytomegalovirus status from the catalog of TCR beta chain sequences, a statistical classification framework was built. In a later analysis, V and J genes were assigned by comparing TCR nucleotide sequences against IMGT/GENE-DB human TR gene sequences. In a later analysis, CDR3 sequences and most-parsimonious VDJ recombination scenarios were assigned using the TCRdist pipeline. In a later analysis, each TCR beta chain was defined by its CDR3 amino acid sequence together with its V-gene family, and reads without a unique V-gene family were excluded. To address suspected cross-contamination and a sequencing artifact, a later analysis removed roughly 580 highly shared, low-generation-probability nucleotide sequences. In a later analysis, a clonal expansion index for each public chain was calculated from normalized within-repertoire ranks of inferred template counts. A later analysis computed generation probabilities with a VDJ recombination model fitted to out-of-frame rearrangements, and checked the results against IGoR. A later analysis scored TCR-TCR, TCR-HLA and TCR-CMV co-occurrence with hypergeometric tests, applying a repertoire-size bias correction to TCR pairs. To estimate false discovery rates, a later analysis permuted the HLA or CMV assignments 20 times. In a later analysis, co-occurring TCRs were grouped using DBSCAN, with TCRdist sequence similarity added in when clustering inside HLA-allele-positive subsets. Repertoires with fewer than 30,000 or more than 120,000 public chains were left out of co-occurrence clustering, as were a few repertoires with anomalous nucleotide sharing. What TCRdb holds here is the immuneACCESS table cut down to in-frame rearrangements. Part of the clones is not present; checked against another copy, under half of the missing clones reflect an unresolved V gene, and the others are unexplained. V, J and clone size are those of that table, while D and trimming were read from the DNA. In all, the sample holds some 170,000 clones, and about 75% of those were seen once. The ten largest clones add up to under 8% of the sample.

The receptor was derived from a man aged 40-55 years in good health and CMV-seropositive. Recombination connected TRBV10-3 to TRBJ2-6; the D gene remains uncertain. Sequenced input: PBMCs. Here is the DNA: TGTGCCATCAGTGAGCTCTCTGGGGCCAACGTCCTGACTTTC. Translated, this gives CAISELSGANVLTF.